This is a list of T cell receptor beta chains from one sample in a study of blood T cell repertoires in COVID-19. Libraries were prepared by immunoSEQ multiplex PCR; TCRdb keeps only in-frame clonotypes and omits some of them. Of around 140,000 clones listed, 80% to 90% are singletons. Sample: PBMCs or T cells enriched from blood (not recorded which). These receptors were taken from a man in his fifties who had recovered from COVID-19. CDR3s include the opening cysteine and the closing phenylalanine or tryptophan. The order of the fields is D gene, clone size, V gene, J gene, CDR3 protein, CDR3 DNA. D genes are given only for firm matches. Clone sizes are given selectively: once, few, many, or a class where the clone is expanded.

D gene: NA
clone size: NA
V gene: TRBV7-8
J gene: TRBJ1-3
CDR3 protein: CASSQGSGASGNTIYF
CDR3 DNA: TGTGCCAGCAGCCAGGGGTCAGGGGCCTCTGGAAACACCATATATTTT

D gene: TRBD1
clone size: NA
V gene: TRBV29-1
J gene: TRBJ1-3
CDR3 protein: CSVGRDSNSGNTIYF
CDR3 DNA: TGCAGCGTTGGCCGGGACAGTAACTCTGGAAACACCATATATTTT

D gene: TRBD2
clone size: NA
V gene: TRBV5-1
J gene: TRBJ2-3
CDR3 protein: CASSLGAGGLTDTQYF
CDR3 DNA: TGCGCCAGCAGCTTGGGAGCGGGAGGCTTAACAGATACGCAGTATTTT

D gene: NA
clone size: NA
V gene: TRBV5-1
J gene: TRBJ1-2
CDR3 protein: CASSLQDANYGYTF
CDR3 DNA: TGCGCCAGCAGTTTACAGGACGCTAACTATGGCTACACCTTC

D gene: TRBD1
clone size: NA
V gene: TRBV7-2
J gene: TRBJ1-5
CDR3 protein: CASSLGRTGGLQHF
CDR3 DNA: TGTGCCAGCAGCTTGGGAAGGACAGGGGGGCTCCAGCATTTT

D gene: TRBD2
clone size: NA
V gene: TRBV7-9
J gene: TRBJ2-3
CDR3 protein: CASRTHTSGGGPGDTQYF
CDR3 DNA: TGTGCCAGCAGAACCCACACGAGCGGGGGGGGGCCCGGAGATACGCAGTATTTT

D gene: NA
clone size: NA
V gene: TRBV28
J gene: TRBJ1-1
CDR3 protein: CASGGTEAFF
CDR3 DNA: TGTGCCAGCGGAGGAACCGAAGCTTTCTTT

D gene: NA
clone size: NA
V gene: TRBV7-3
J gene: TRBJ2-3
CDR3 protein: CASSFAGAGDTQYF
CDR3 DNA: TGTGCCAGCAGCTTTGCGGGGGCCGGGGATACGCAGTATTTT

D gene: NA
clone size: NA
V gene: TRBV2
J gene: TRBJ1-3
CDR3 protein: CASSITAWRDTIYF
CDR3 DNA: TGTGCCAGCAGTATTACAGCCTGGCGGGACACCATATATTTT

D gene: TRBD1
clone size: NA
V gene: TRBV28
J gene: TRBJ1-1
CDR3 protein: CASSSPGTGGPAFF
CDR3 DNA: TGTGCCAGCAGTTCCCCCGGGACAGGGGGCCCGGCTTTCTTT

D gene: TRBD2
clone size: NA
V gene: TRBV19
J gene: TRBJ2-5
CDR3 protein: CASSGTSEGWGTETQYF
CDR3 DNA: TGTGCCAGTAGTGGGACTAGCGAAGGATGGGGGACAGAGACCCAGTACTTC

D gene: NA
clone size: NA
V gene: TRBV7-9
J gene: TRBJ1-5
CDR3 protein: CASSLGRGVLQGQPQHF
CDR3 DNA: TGTGCCAGCAGCTTAGGAAGGGGTGTGCTGCAGGGACAGCCCCAGCATTTT

D gene: NA
clone size: NA
V gene: TRBV15
J gene: TRBJ1-2
CDR3 protein: CATSSPGQYYGYTF
CDR3 DNA: TGTGCCACCAGCAGTCCCGGACAGTATTATGGCTACACCTTC

D gene: NA
clone size: NA
V gene: TRBV2
J gene: TRBJ1-4
CDR3 protein: CASSSGRGNEKLFF
CDR3 DNA: TGTGCCAGCAGTTCAGGGAGGGGAAATGAAAAACTGTTTTTT

D gene: TRBD1
clone size: NA
V gene: TRBV7-8
J gene: TRBJ1-5
CDR3 protein: CASTPSRDRANNQPQHF
CDR3 DNA: TGTGCCAGCACCCCTTCCCGTGACAGGGCCAACAATCAGCCCCAGCATTTT

D gene: NA
clone size: NA
V gene: TRBV10-3
J gene: TRBJ1-2
CDR3 protein: CAISETGDGYTF
CDR3 DNA: TGTGCCATCAGTGAAACAGGTGATGGCTACACCTTC

D gene: NA
clone size: NA
V gene: TRBV7-2
J gene: TRBJ1-2
CDR3 protein: CASSYRRDLSSYGYTF
CDR3 DNA: TGTGCCAGCAGCTACAGGAGGGACCTATCCTCTTATGGCTACACCTTC

D gene: TRBD1
clone size: NA
V gene: TRBV19
J gene: TRBJ2-4
CDR3 protein: CASTSQGGAKNIQYF
CDR3 DNA: TGTGCCAGTACCTCACAGGGGGGAGCCAAAAACATTCAGTACTTC

D gene: TRBD2
clone size: NA
V gene: TRBV7-3
J gene: TRBJ2-1
CDR3 protein: CASSLAGGPNEQFF
CDR3 DNA: TGTGCCAGCAGCTTAGCGGGGGGGCCTAATGAGCAGTTCTTC

D gene: NA
clone size: NA
V gene: TRBV7-2
J gene: TRBJ2-4
CDR3 protein: CASSLVDPGIQYF
CDR3 DNA: TGTGCCAGCAGCTTAGTCGACCCCGGGATTCAGTACTTC

D gene: NA
clone size: NA
V gene: TRBV7-8
J gene: TRBJ2-6
CDR3 protein: CASGINSGANVLTF
CDR3 DNA: TGTGCCAGCGGCATCAACTCTGGGGCCAACGTCCTGACTTTC

D gene: NA
clone size: NA
V gene: TRBV6-5
J gene: TRBJ2-3
CDR3 protein: CASSYNYRGTDTQYF
CDR3 DNA: TGTGCCAGCAGTTACAACTACCGAGGCACAGATACGCAGTATTTT

D gene: TRBD1
clone size: NA
V gene: TRBV9
J gene: TRBJ1-5
CDR3 protein: CASSRDGQGQPQHF
CDR3 DNA: TGTGCCAGCAGCCGCGACGGACAGGGCCAGCCCCAGCATTTT

D gene: TRBD2
clone size: NA
V gene: TRBV7-3
J gene: TRBJ2-3
CDR3 protein: CASSPGTSGRGDTQYF
CDR3 DNA: TGTGCCAGCAGTCCCGGGACTAGCGGGAGAGGAGATACGCAGTATTTT

D gene: TRBD2
clone size: NA
V gene: TRBV28
J gene: TRBJ2-5
CDR3 protein: CASSTLLAGLQETQYF
CDR3 DNA: TGTGCCAGCAGTACTCTGCTAGCGGGGCTCCAAGAGACCCAGTACTTC

D gene: TRBD2
clone size: NA
V gene: TRBV5-4
J gene: TRBJ2-3
CDR3 protein: CASSSPSGGAKDTQYF
CDR3 DNA: TGTGCCAGCAGCTCTCCTAGCGGGGGGGCAAAAGATACGCAGTATTTT

D gene: NA
clone size: NA
V gene: TRBV11-2
J gene: TRBJ2-3
CDR3 protein: CASSSQGYTQYF
CDR3 DNA: TGTGCCAGCAGCTCTCAGGGCTATACGCAGTATTTT

D gene: TRBD2
clone size: NA
V gene: TRBV13
J gene: TRBJ2-1
CDR3 protein: CASSLALAGVNEQFF
CDR3 DNA: TGTGCCAGCAGCTTAGCCCTAGCGGGAGTTAATGAGCAGTTCTTC

D gene: TRBD1
clone size: NA
V gene: TRBV4-1
J gene: TRBJ2-5
CDR3 protein: CASSQEGQGRGETQYF
CDR3 DNA: TGCGCCAGCAGCCAAGAGGGACAGGGGAGGGGAGAGACCCAGTACTTC

D gene: TRBD1
clone size: NA
V gene: TRBV7-2
J gene: TRBJ1-4
CDR3 protein: CASSRGQGATTNEKLFF
CDR3 DNA: TGTGCCAGCAGCCGGGGGCAGGGGGCAACAACTAATGAAAAACTGTTTTTT

D gene: TRBD2
clone size: NA
V gene: TRBV11-3
J gene: TRBJ2-2
CDR3 protein: CASSLALAELTGELFF
CDR3 DNA: TGTGCCAGCAGCTTAGCCCTAGCGGAGCTCACCGGGGAGCTGTTTTTT

D gene: TRBD1
clone size: NA
V gene: TRBV4-1
J gene: TRBJ2-1
CDR3 protein: CASSRYSAGIRTGINNEQFF
CDR3 DNA: TGCGCCAGCAGCAGGTATTCGGCCGGTATTCGGACAGGGATAAACAATGAGCAGTTCTTC

D gene: TRBD1
clone size: NA
V gene: TRBV5-1
J gene: TRBJ2-3
CDR3 protein: CASSSKDRVIDTQYF
CDR3 DNA: TGCGCCAGCAGCTCGAAGGACAGGGTAATAGATACGCAGTATTTT

D gene: TRBD1
clone size: NA
V gene: TRBV15
J gene: TRBJ1-2
CDR3 protein: CATSRDGSRGDGYTF
CDR3 DNA: TGTGCCACCAGCAGAGATGGTAGCAGGGGGGATGGCTACACCTTC

D gene: TRBD1
clone size: NA
V gene: TRBV5-1
J gene: TRBJ2-1
CDR3 protein: CASSLTGGSYNEQFF
CDR3 DNA: TGCGCCAGCAGCTTGACAGGGGGATCCTACAATGAGCAGTTCTTC

D gene: NA
clone size: NA
V gene: TRBV9
J gene: TRBJ1-1
CDR3 protein: CASSVHFVNTEAFF
CDR3 DNA: TGTGCCAGCAGCGTTCACTTTGTGAACACTGAAGCTTTCTTT

D gene: NA
clone size: NA
V gene: TRBV4-3
J gene: TRBJ2-3
CDR3 protein: CASSQDAGGAGLTQYF
CDR3 DNA: TGCGCCAGCAGCCAAGACGCCGGCGGGGCTGGGCTTACGCAGTATTTT

D gene: NA
clone size: NA
V gene: TRBV4-2
J gene: TRBJ1-1
CDR3 protein: CASSQEGRRTFF
CDR3 DNA: TGTGCCAGCAGCCAAGAAGGGAGGCGAACTTTCTTT

D gene: NA
clone size: NA
V gene: TRBV18
J gene: TRBJ2-6
CDR3 protein: CASSQAASSGANVLTF
CDR3 DNA: TGTGCCAGCTCACAGGCAGCTAGCTCTGGGGCCAACGTCCTGACTTTC

D gene: NA
clone size: NA
V gene: TRBV6-5
J gene: TRBJ1-1
CDR3 protein: CASRFGGGTEAFF
CDR3 DNA: TGTGCCAGCCGTTTTGGCGGGGGCACTGAAGCTTTCTTT

D gene: NA
clone size: few
V gene: TRBV7-2
J gene: TRBJ1-5
CDR3 protein: CASSLERDIQPQHF
CDR3 DNA: TGTGCCAGCAGCTTAGAGAGAGATATTCAGCCCCAGCATTTT

D gene: NA
clone size: once
V gene: TRBV7-6
J gene: TRBJ1-4
CDR3 protein: CASSLALGRTNEKLFF
CDR3 DNA: TGTGCCAGCAGCTTAGCGCTGGGGAGAACTAATGAAAAACTGTTTTTT

D gene: TRBD2
clone size: few
V gene: TRBV2
J gene: TRBJ2-1
CDR3 protein: CASRASGAPGYNEQFF
CDR3 DNA: TGTGCCAGTAGGGCTAGCGGGGCACCGGGCTACAATGAGCAGTTCTTC

D gene: TRBD1
clone size: NA
V gene: TRBV5-6
J gene: TRBJ1-5
CDR3 protein: CASSFKTGVSNQPQHF
CDR3 DNA: TGTGCCAGCAGCTTCAAGACAGGGGTGAGCAATCAGCCCCAGCATTTT

D gene: TRBD2
clone size: NA
V gene: TRBV7-9
J gene: TRBJ2-1
CDR3 protein: CASSLSGLAPYNEQFF
CDR3 DNA: TGTGCCAGCAGCTTGTCCGGACTAGCCCCATACAATGAGCAGTTCTTC

D gene: NA
clone size: NA
V gene: TRBV7-9
J gene: TRBJ1-4
CDR3 protein: CASSLAQTGRDEKLFF
CDR3 DNA: TGTGCCAGCAGCTTAGCGCAAACAGGGAGAGATGAAAAACTGTTTTTT

D gene: NA
clone size: NA
V gene: TRBV28
J gene: TRBJ2-7
CDR3 protein: CASSLIRGSIPRGQYF
CDR3 DNA: TGTGCCAGCAGTTTAATTAGGGGGTCCATACCTCGGGGGCAGTACTTC

D gene: NA
clone size: NA
V gene: TRBV6-5
J gene: TRBJ1-2
CDR3 protein: CASSPPTGAGYTF
CDR3 DNA: TGTGCCAGCAGTCCCCCAACGGGTGCAGGCTACACCTTC

D gene: TRBD1
clone size: NA
V gene: TRBV11-2
J gene: TRBJ1-6
CDR3 protein: CASSARTGIPNSPLHF
CDR3 DNA: TGTGCCAGCAGCGCCCGGACAGGGATCCCCAATTCACCCCTCCACTTT

D gene: TRBD1
clone size: NA
V gene: TRBV6-1
J gene: TRBJ1-1
CDR3 protein: CASSEYGRGLTEAFF
CDR3 DNA: TGTGCCAGCAGTGAATATGGCAGGGGGCTGACTGAAGCTTTCTTT

D gene: NA
clone size: NA
V gene: TRBV5-1
J gene: TRBJ1-5
CDR3 protein: CASSFEGLDQPQHF
CDR3 DNA: TGCGCCAGCAGCTTTGAGGGTTTGGATCAGCCCCAGCATTTT

D gene: NA
clone size: NA
V gene: TRBV9
J gene: TRBJ2-1
CDR3 protein: CASSWQGANEQFF
CDR3 DNA: TGTGCCAGCAGCTGGCAGGGCGCGAATGAGCAGTTCTTC